This TCR beta chain was sequenced during a study of T-cell memory formation after mild COVID-19. Study-wide points: Pre-infection memory already had some responding clones, implying cross-reactive memory joined. Whether second-wave clones peaking at day 37 were SARS-CoV-2 specific went unconfirmed. Later expanders leaned toward CD4+, whereas clones contracting from day 15 to 85 were balanced CD4/CD8.

This clonotype was counted a few times. Its antigen remains unknown. The CDR3 is 14 residues long. V lost 6 bases to trimming and J lost 2 bases; unmatched junction nucleotides: 6. TCRdb itself ran the 5' RACE reads through MiXCR, one entry per CDR3 protein. Found here are approximately 150,000 distinct CDR3 sequences, approximately 14% of them singletons; the top ten hold roughly an eighth. Specimen: PBMCs or a T cell subset sorted from them (not recorded which). The receptor was derived from an adult woman who had mild COVID-19 (a few samples of this study predate the infection). Cell type and time point are not known. The V call is TRBV12-3 or TRBV12-4, the J call TRBJ2-5, with 7 bases matching TRBD2. The DNA of the CDR3 is TGTGCCAGCAGCTCTAGCGGTGGACAAGAGACCCAGTACTTC. It specifies CASSSSGGQETQYF.